The clone carrying this T cell receptor (beta chain) was seen a few times. As yet, its antigen is unknown. These data belong to a study of early T cells in non-severe SARS-CoV-2 infection. Turning to the study itself: Whole-blood bulk RNA, unsorted, was sequenced, and chains were unpaired.

TCRdb re-derived calls from the 5' RACE reads in MiXCR, one entry per CDR3 protein. Among roughly 80,000 distinct CDR3 sequences listed, 6% to 7% were seen once. Study-wide points: Anti-spike CD8 specificities were favored by VDJdb matching, whose results missed private and CD4 specificities.

Sequenced sample: whole blood. The TCR comes from an adult who was a healthcare worker with PCR-confirmed SARS-CoV-2 infection or an uninfected control (not recorded which).

CDR3: CSATRTSGGTLAKNIQYF. The CDR3 DNA sequence: TGCAGTGCTACCCGAACTAGCGGGGGGACCTTAGCCAAAAACATTCAGTACTTC. V is TRBV20-1 and J is TRBJ2-4, with TRBD2 matching over 12 bases. Germline-derived CDR1 and CDR2 are DFQATT and SNEGSKA (reference sequence). V shed 4 bases and J 0 bases; nucleotides not matched to a gene: 10. The CDR3 has 18 amino acids.